This T cell receptor (beta chain) originates from a study of siplizumab effects on memory and regulatory T cells. Points on this clone: What it binds is not known.

Findings and limits, study-wide: Unstimulated naive T cells seemed to show more diversity than memory cells did, and they also seemed to be among the major contributors to the alloresponse. Where siplizumab was present, mappable alloreactive CD4+ clones averaged about 67% Treg-derived, compared with around 27% in controls.

The table came from immunoSEQ multiplex PCR; TCRdb's copy has only in-frame clones and leaves some out. The data show fewer than 85,000 clones, roughly 94% seen once. The source material was CD8+ T cells sorted from blood. The receptor comes from a human donor in good health.

The CDR3 loop is CASSLAGVVETQYF. CDR3 bases: TGTGCCAGCAGCTTAGCGGGAGTAGTGGAGACCCAGTACTTC. The chain uses TRBV11-2 and TRBJ2-5; the D gene is possibly TRBD2 (6 bases). Germline values: CDR1 SGHAT, CDR2 FQNNGV. The CDR3 has 14 residues. V was pared by 1 base and J by 5 bases, with 11 bases between.